Reported below is one TCR beta chain. In this sample, this clone turned up once. Its specific antigen is unknown. No base quality information exists; no much larger clone differs at one position. The data were obtained in a study of cytomegalovirus exposure and HLA in healthy donors (TCRdb year 2017). Some background on the complete study: An earlier analysis of some 600 of the donors reported approximately 280 Gb of sequence data and 117 million unique TCR beta sequences obtained from about 200 million T cells. A later analysis re-examined previously published TCR beta repertoires from roughly 720 donors and added high-resolution HLA genotyping to investigate patterns of TCR occurrence. In the later analysis, no new phenotypic data were used to find candidate immune exposures; instead, reliance was placed on TCR beta sequences and their occurrence across donors. Besides the first cohort of approximately 710 subjects, a separate validation cohort made up of 90 to 150 different subjects was used. Donor age, sex, ethnicity and CMV serostatus were compiled together with the repertoire data. The T cell repertoires of under 750 subjects were profiled by immunosequencing and related to cytomegalovirus serostatus. A few DR-DQ haplotypes were treated as single units for association and clustering because of strong linkage in the cohort. Among the roughly 400 genotyped donors, about 83% belonged to the genetic ancestry cluster associated with self-reported Caucasian donors. Across approximately 400 genotyped donors of the cohort, an average of about 240,000 unique TCR beta nucleotide sequences per donor were sequenced, and approximately 19% of those sequences were non-productive. The aim of the study was to test whether cataloging public T cell receptors could identify signatures of past pathogen exposure. A later genetic analysis used genome-wide SNP genotypes for about 65% of the 666 donors, treating that subset as a discovery cohort. Typing coverage varied by locus: about 629-640 donors for A, B, C, DRB1 and DQB1; approximately 500 for DQA1; more than 600 for DPA1; approximately 450 for DPB1. Roughly 320 gigabases of sequencing data and 91 million or so unique TCR sequences made up an early release that covered approximately 700 HLA-typed donors. An earlier analysis of 587 of the donors used high-throughput TCR beta sequencing to judge whether each TCR beta V gene segment behaved as functional or pseudogenic. Every repertoire in the discovery cohort had been generated on one and the same sequencing platform. High-throughput TCR immunosequencing, statistical association of individual TCRs with disease status, and machine learning were combined to predict cytomegalovirus infection status. HLA typing covered class I and class II loci at four-digit resolution.

Study-wide findings and limitations: Because HLA typing was unavailable for some donors at each locus, only the typed subset was used in association tests. Most CMV-associated TCR beta chains appeared to be HLA-restricted in a later analysis, and the HLA associations seemed to be driven largely by CMV exposure. The cohort was sequenced for TCR beta chains only, and without alpha or paired-chain data the features that could be detected were limited. In a later analysis, several top co-occurrence clusters were reported to appear linked to parvovirus B19, influenza, CMV and Epstein-Barr virus. V-gene and J-gene trimming of TCR beta chains was associated with a missense DCLRE1C variant in a later genetic analysis, and the association was replicated in an independent cohort. The study listed 164 TCR beta chains as associated with cytomegalovirus. A later analysis found that TCR association rates varied across HLA loci, with DRB1 alleles showing the most associated TCRs and HLA-C alleles the fewest. The sequencing pipeline was judged likely to have produced a cluster of highly shared sequence variants as a technical artifact. The 87-base-pair reads could not distinguish some IMGT-functional V segments, including TRBV6-2 and TRBV6-3, so those segments were excluded. Because counts were too low, 15 or so rarely observed V segments, including chromosome 9 orphons, were excluded from the earlier analysis of about 500 of the donors. The classifier was reported to diagnose cytomegalovirus status with high specificity and sensitivity in both the original cohort and the validation cohort. A further reported finding was that TCR beta sequences accurately predicted the HLA-A and HLA-B alleles for most subjects in the first cohort. Across donors, most TCR sequences were observed very rarely, whereas some public TCRs were present in many individuals. Linkage disequilibrium might explain the correlated functional status among segregating V segments, but an unknown experimental factor could not be ruled out. A few of the identified cytomegalovirus-associated TCR beta chains were confirmed in vitro to be specific for cytomegalovirus antigens. A later analysis found that HLA-associated TCR beta chains were more clonally expanded and had lower generation probabilities than equally common non-associated chains. Immune exposure information for the cohort was limited to CMV serostatus. An earlier analysis of approximately 540 of the donors showed that most TCR beta V segments appeared in productive rearrangements either about 90% or about 30% of the time, which broadly matched IMGT annotations. Sequencing depth was assumed to be roughly uniform across donors in the presence/absence analyses, though that assumption may not hold. Compared with the roughly 720-donor mean, donors in an Asian-associated ancestry cluster had fewer N-insertions in productive TCRs, according to a later genetic analysis. A later analysis associated 16,951 TCR beta sequences with specific HLA alleles at a false discovery rate of 0.05. The authors suggested that the approach could potentially be generalized to other disease states and immunological phenotypes. When HLA alleles, especially DR and DQ, strongly co-occurred, TCR associations were difficult to assign to individual alleles.

CDR1 and CDR2, per the germline V gene, are ENHRY and SYGVKD. Trimmed from V: 2 bases; trimmed from J: 3 bases; junction bases lacking a gene match: 3. From the cysteine through the phenylalanine, the CDR3 covers 14 amino acids. The kept DNA is CDR3 alone, 42 bases in frame from the first base. The cohort was made up of several hundred healthy bone marrow donors. At the time of sampling, all cohort members were nominally healthy, though unrecorded immune exposures were likely present. The donor tested CMV seronegative and was one of the 352 seronegative cohort members. A peripheral blood sample was provided by each donor, and peripheral blood mononuclear cells were used for TCR beta sequencing. The Qiagen DNeasy Blood Extraction Kit was used to extract genomic DNA from the blood cell samples. Library construction relied on the immunoSEQ multiplex PCR assay. A mixture of 60 forward primers for TCR Vbeta segments and 13 reverse primers for TCR Jbeta segments was used in the multiplex PCR. Amplification of the CDR3 region of rearranged TCR beta genes was performed with a multiplex PCR assay on genomic DNA. The amplified TCR beta libraries were sequenced on the Illumina HiSeq System as 87-base-pair reads. In the authors' own workflow: A later analysis counted some 80 million unique TCR beta chains across the 550 to 750 repertoires, and 9 million to 14 million of these chains were shared by at least two donors. Raw reads were error-corrected and collapsed into unique sequences by a nearest-neighbor algorithm in which closely related sequences were merged to remove PCR and sequencing errors. CDR3 sequences were aligned to IMGT reference sequences to assign V, D and J gene segments. Each retained sequence needed at least a six-nucleotide match to both a V gene segment and a J gene segment. A rearrangement was called productive if the CDR3 had no stop codons and remained in frame with V and J, and every other rearrangement was called non-productive. Following IMGT convention, CDR3 was defined as the stretch from the second conserved V-encoded cysteine up to the conserved J-encoded phenylalanine. The earlier analysis of about 570 of the donors excluded any sequence lacking an unambiguous match to a single V gene segment. In an earlier analysis of several hundred of the donors, a V segment was called functional when productive rearrangements were above 56.7%, and segregating when the standard deviation between donors exceeded 5%. A statistical classification framework was built for diagnosing cytomegalovirus status from the catalog of TCR beta chain sequences. In a later analysis, TCR nucleotide sequences were compared against IMGT/GENE-DB human TR gene sequences so that V and J genes could be assigned. The TCRdist pipeline was used in a later analysis to assign CDR3 sequences and most-parsimonious VDJ recombination scenarios. A later analysis defined each TCR beta chain by its CDR3 amino acid sequence plus V-gene family, and excluded reads lacking a unique V-gene family. In a later analysis, approximately 590 highly shared, low-generation-probability nucleotide sequences were removed to address suspected cross-contamination and a sequencing artifact. In a later analysis, a clonal expansion index for each public chain was calculated from normalized within-repertoire ranks of inferred template counts. A later analysis computed generation probabilities with a VDJ recombination model fitted to out-of-frame rearrangements, and checked the results against IGoR. A later analysis scored TCR-TCR, TCR-HLA and TCR-CMV co-occurrence with hypergeometric tests, applying a repertoire-size bias correction to TCR pairs. False discovery rates were estimated in a later analysis by permuting HLA or CMV assignments 20 times. In a later analysis, co-occurring TCRs were grouped using DBSCAN, and TCRdist sequence similarity was added for clustering within HLA-allele-positive subsets. Repertoires with fewer than 30,000 or more than 120,000 public chains, plus five repertoires with anomalous nucleotide sharing, were excluded from co-occurrence clustering. The table comes from immuneACCESS by way of TCRdb, which keeps in-frame sequences with V and J called. Part of the clones is missing from these tables; in studies checked, under half for an unresolved V gene and the rest for unknown reasons. V, J and clone size are taken as reported in that table, and D and trimming were inferred from the DNA itself. In all, the sample holds approximately 140,000 clones, and around 80% of those were seen once. The ten largest clones capture 1.9% of the sample.

The rearranged chain carries TRBV10-3 and TRBJ1-1; TRBD1 agrees with 7 junctional bases. This receptor was identified in a woman in her thirties or forties in good health and CMV-seronegative. Sequencing was carried out using PBMCs. The DNA sequence follows: TGTGCCATCAGTGAGACAGGGGTCGACACTGAAGCTTTCTTT. This sequence encodes CAISETGVDTEAFF.